The rows below give T cell receptor beta chains drawn from one sample of a study of blood T cell repertoires in COVID-19. Data came from immunoSEQ multiplex PCR; TCRdb stores just in-frame clones and leaves some out. The sample lists some 250,000 clones; 86% were seen once. Input material: peripheral blood. All receptors come from a man younger than 40 who had recovered from COVID-19. Both conserved end residues are part of each CDR3. Each record gives: V gene, CDR3 protein.

v_call: TRBV4-2; cdr3_aa: CASSLTPGTAYNEQFF
v_call: TRBV30; cdr3_aa: CAWARQGGTEAFF
v_call: TRBV7-9; cdr3_aa: CASSWTGTGFNEQFF
v_call: TRBV9; cdr3_aa: CASSVDLSGPGHSYGYTF
v_call: TRBV4-3; cdr3_aa: CASSQEGTRDRETQYF
v_call: TRBV5-4; cdr3_aa: CASSLERSYGYTF
v_call: TRBV7-9; cdr3_aa: CASSFDAGNIFGYTF
v_call: TRBV7-2; cdr3_aa: CASSPPNRGNTGELFF
v_call: TRBV7-9; cdr3_aa: CASSLGTFSNQPQHF
v_call: TRBV5-8; cdr3_aa: CASSSGQGGHQPQHF
v_call: TRBV7-2; cdr3_aa: CASSWQGPTNEKLFF
v_call: TRBV7-6; cdr3_aa: CASSFGGTANSPLHF
v_call: TRBV5-1; cdr3_aa: CASRLGQGDTEAFF
v_call: TRBV7-9; cdr3_aa: CASSRPGQGAYGYTF
v_call: TRBV7-9; cdr3_aa: CASSFTGAGYNEQFF
v_call: TRBV10-2; cdr3_aa: CASSPTEGGYPGNTIYF
v_call: TRBV11-1; cdr3_aa: CASSLTGSTYEQYF
v_call: TRBV19; cdr3_aa: CASSIDRAIETQYF
v_call: TRBV28; cdr3_aa: CATTGESFNQPQHF
v_call: TRBV5-8; cdr3_aa: CASSKRTGDYGYTF
v_call: TRBV7-6; cdr3_aa: CASSLMLRGAAFF
v_call: TRBV7-2; cdr3_aa: CASSSSPGHTEAFF
v_call: TRBV19; cdr3_aa: CASSIGLVGGRSRTDTQYF
v_call: TRBV5-5; cdr3_aa: CASSRNRDYEQYF
v_call: TRBV29-1; cdr3_aa: CSVGKGKSAYEQYF
v_call: TRBV2; cdr3_aa: CASSGTGSGYGYTF
v_call: TRBV2; cdr3_aa: CASSEAQGYGNTIYF